Below, one TCR beta chain is given with its context. Its specificity is unknown. This entry is derived from a study of T cell repertoires and HLA-DP antigens. Overall study: In vitro CD4+ alloreactivity was against HeLa-presented HLA-DP. DNA input averaged 218.4 ng in sorted CD137+CD4+ and around 1,200 ng in pre-culture CD4+. Study-wide results and limits: Against both alloantigens, CD137+ clonality was similar, around 0.36.

V trimming: 8 bases; J trimming: 5 bases; junction bases outside the gene matches: 11. This CDR3 comprises 13 residues. Germline CDR1 and CDR2: SQVTM and ANQGSEA. Some clones are missing from TCRdb's copy, which holds only in-frame ones; the method was immunoSEQ multiplex PCR. Here the sample spans about 110,000 clones, 80% to 95% being singletons. Sequences were obtained from CD4+ T cells from PBMCs. The source of this sequence is a woman between 18 and 29 years old in good health and CMV-seronegative. V is TRBV29-1 and J is TRBJ1-2; TRBD1 aligns across 7 bases. The CDR3 DNA follows: TGCAGCTCGGCTGGGGACAGTGATTATGGCTACACCTTC. This gives the protein CSSAGDSDYGYTF.